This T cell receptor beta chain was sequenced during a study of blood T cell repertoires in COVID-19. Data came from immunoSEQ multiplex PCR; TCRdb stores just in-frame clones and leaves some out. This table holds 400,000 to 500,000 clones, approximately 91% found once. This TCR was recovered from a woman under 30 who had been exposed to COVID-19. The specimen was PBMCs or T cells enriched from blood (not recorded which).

The chain's CDR3 is CASKEDNYGYTF. In nucleotides, the CDR3 is TGTGCCAGCAAGGAGGATAACTATGGCTACACCTTC. The rearrangement joins TRBV7-9 to TRBJ1-2; D not resolved. The CDR3 extends over 12 amino acids. In germline, CDR1 is SEHNR, CDR2 FQNEAQ (reference sequence). V lost 7 bases to trimming and J lost 1 base, with 7 bases between them.